The 8 T cell receptor beta chains in this list originate from one sample, sequenced in a study of blood T cell repertoires in COVID-19. The repertoire was sequenced with immunoSEQ multiplex PCR; TCRdb's copy has only in-frame clones and lacks some. In the table there are around 100,000 clones, around 90% of which are singletons. Input material: peripheral blood. These receptors were taken from a woman aged 80 or over in a cohort sampled during active COVID-19.

In this sample, this clone turned up a few times. The likely explanation is a read error, given a far larger clone one base away. The chain has TRBV21-1 and TRBJ2-7; the D call TRBD2 from the table was never checked on the DNA. TRBV21-1 is given as a pseudogene. CDR3 length: 11 amino acids. The CDR3 DNA sequence: TGTGCCTGTGGGGGGGGTGGAGAGCAGTACTTC. This sequence encodes CACGGGGEQYF.

This clone was counted between two and nine times. The chain has TRBV3-1 (or the pseudogene TRBV3-2) and TRBJ2-1; no definite D call. Germline V lookup: CDR1 LGHDT, CDR2 YNNKEL (reference sequence). This CDR3 is built from 12 residues. The germline V and J ends were trimmed by 4 bases and 5 bases, with 6 bases remaining between them. CDR3 amino acids: CASSLLHNEQFF. For the CDR3, the DNA is TGTGCCAGCAGCCTACTCCACAATGAGCAGTTCTTC.

The V call is TRBV13, the J call TRBJ2-3, with 8 bases lining up with TRBD2. CDR3 length: 16 amino acids. Germline V CDR1 and CDR2: PRHDT, FYEKMQ (reference sequence). V trimming: 5 bases; J trimming: 3 bases; junction bases outside the gene matches: 10. Here the CDR3 reads CASSGGRGGRTDTQYF. The CDR3 DNA follows: TGTGCCAGCAGCGGAGGCCGGGGGGGCCGGACAGATACGCAGTATTTT.

The V gene is TRBV21-1, the J gene TRBJ2-5; the table's TRBD1 call for D was not verified on the DNA. TRBV21-1 represents a pseudogene. The CDR3 extends over 18 amino acids. The CDR3 protein is CASSKDGAGAIRIETQYF. As DNA, the CDR3 is TGTGCCAGCAGCAAAGATGGGGCAGGGGCCATAAGAATCGAGACCCAGTACTTC.

The genes are TRBV5-1 and TRBJ2-5; 9 positions match TRBD2. CDR1 is SGHRS and CDR2 is YFSETQ in the germline V gene. CDR3 size: 15 residues. V shed 5 bases and J 5 bases; nucleotides not matched to a gene: 10. The CDR3 DNA reads as TGCGCCAGCAGGAGTCTAGCGGGGAGCGGTGAGACCCAGTACTTC. Translated: CASRSLAGSGETQYF.

V usage is TRBV24-1 and J usage is TRBJ2-3; 8 bases are a match to TRBD2. CDR1 is KGHDR and CDR2 is SFDVKD in the germline V gene. The length of the CDR3 is 16 residues. Trimming at V came to 4 bases and at J to 5 bases, leaving 10 bases not matched to a gene. Written as DNA, the CDR3 is TGTGCCACCAGTGACCGGTCGCGGGAGGTGCTAGATACGCAGTATTTT. Its protein is CATSDRSREVLDTQYF.

The rearrangement uses TRBV7-6 and TRBJ2-3; 12 bases align to TRBD2. The CDR3 consists of 16 residues. Germline V gene data show CDR1 as SGHVS and CDR2 as FNYEAQ. The trim removed 5 bases at V and 3 bases at J, leaving 6 bases unmatched. The CDR3 nucleotides are TGTGCCAGCAGCCTAACTAGCGGGAGGTCTACAGATACGCAGTATTTT. Its translation: CASSLTSGRSTDTQYF.

This CDR3 is CASSGGGDTQYF. For the CDR3, the DNA is TGCGCCAGCAGTGGAGGGGGAGATACGCAGTATTTT. The chain recombines TRBV10-2 with TRBJ2-3; maybe TRBD1 (6 bases). Trimming removed 4 bases from V and 5 bases from J, with 7 bases in between. CDR1 WSHSY and CDR2 SAAADI come from the germline V gene. The CDR3 contains 12 residues.